The clone carrying this T cell receptor beta chain appeared once. The sample belongs to a study of T cells in localized non-small cell lung cancer. TCRdb's copy holds only in-frame clones and misses some; the assay was immunoSEQ multiplex PCR. Altogether just under 20,000 clones are present, 89% being singletons, with the ten largest covering 8.4%. From germline, CDR1 is LNHDA and CDR2 SQIVND (reference sequence). The junction had 5 bases not matched to a gene; V was cut back by 2 bases and J by 5 bases. CDR3 length: 14 amino acids. This TCR was recovered from a man aged 35-69 years with stage I lung adenocarcinoma. The chain carries TRBV19 and TRBJ1-1; 7 bases align to TRBD1. This material consisted of peripheral blood, taken before any cancer treatment. The DNA of the CDR3 is TGTGCCAGTAGTATATCTAGGGGGCGAACTGAAGCTTTCTTT. Protein sequence: CASSISRGRTEAFF.